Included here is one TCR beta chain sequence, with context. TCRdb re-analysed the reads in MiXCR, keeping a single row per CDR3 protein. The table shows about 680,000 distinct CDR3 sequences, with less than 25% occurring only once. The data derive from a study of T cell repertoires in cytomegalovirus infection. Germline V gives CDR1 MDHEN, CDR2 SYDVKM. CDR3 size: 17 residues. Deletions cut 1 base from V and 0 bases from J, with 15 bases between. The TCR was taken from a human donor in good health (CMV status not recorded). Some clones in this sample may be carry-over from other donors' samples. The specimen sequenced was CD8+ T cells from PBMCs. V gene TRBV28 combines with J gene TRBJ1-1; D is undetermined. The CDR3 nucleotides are TGTGCCAGCAGTTTATACTTTGGGGTAAGGATGAACACTGAAGCTTTCTTT. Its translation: CASSLYFGVRMNTEAFF.